Presented here are 4 T cell receptor beta chains from one specimen sequenced in a study of blood T cells in healthy people across ages (dated by TCRdb to the mid-2010s). Libraries were prepared through 5' RACE. The sequencer was an Illumina HiSeq 2500. A second PCR of about 7 to 12 cycles was run with a J-beta primer mix and a sample-barcoded 5' primer. The raw public reads went through TCRdb reprocessing: fastp at Q25, MiXCR clone calling, in-frame beta chains kept. Rows with one shared CDR3 protein collapse into an entry with the most common genes and DNA. The sample records about 1.5 million distinct CDR3 sequences, 40% to 45% of which are singletons. In total, the top ten clones hold less than 5% of the sample. What was sequenced was blood. All receptors derive from a young woman in good health.

The rearrangement joins TRBV20-1 to TRBJ2-2; 11 bases fit TRBD1. This CDR3 is 16 amino acids long. Germline CDR1 DFQATT, CDR2 SNEGSKA (reference sequence). V dropped 0 bases and J dropped 5; count of bases not matched to a gene: 5. The CDR3 nucleotides read TGCAGTGCTAGAGATGCCGGGACAGGGGGGACCGGGGAGCTGTTTTTT. Translating gives CSARDAGTGGTGELFF.

The chain is built from TRBV13 and TRBJ2-7; D not certain. V dropped 4 bases and J dropped 4 bases, with 11 bases sitting between them. CDR1 is PRHDT, CDR2 FYEKMQ, per germline (reference sequence). The CDR3 is 13 residues long. CDR3 in amino acids: CASSCGFPYEQYF. In DNA, the CDR3 is TGTGCCAGCAGCTGTGGCTTTCCGTACGAGCAGTACTTC.

This chain joins TRBV20-1 and TRBJ2-5; 13 bases map to TRBD2. Trimming cost V 6 bases and J 0 bases; bases outside gene matches: 10. The CDR3 contains 17 residues. CDR1 and CDR2 from the germline V gene are DFQATT and SNEGSKA (reference sequence). The CDR3 here is CSATGTSGTYYQETQYF. The CDR3 nucleotides are TGCAGTGCGACCGGGACTAGCGGGACCTATTACCAAGAGACCCAGTACTTC.

This clonotype was detected only a few times. This chain connects TRBV10-3 to TRBJ1-6; D possibly corresponds to TRBD1 (5 bases). Between the trimmed V and J ends, which lost 11 bases and 5 bases, there was a span of 13 bases. Germline V gene sequence: CDR1 ENHRY, CDR2 SYGVKD. This CDR3 is 13 amino acids long. The CDR3 DNA sequence: TGTGCCGCCGTCGACAGAGATAATTCACCCCTCCACTTT. Translation gives CAAVDRDNSPLHF.